Following are 15 T cell receptor beta chains from one sample sequenced in a study of shared clonotypes between healthy human individuals. Clones were sequenced by immunoSEQ multiplex PCR, and TCRdb holds only the in-frame ones, with some missing. The data show 2 million to 2.5 million clones, 85% to 95% seen once. Sequences were obtained from naive CD4+ T cells from PBMCs. Stated subset: CD45RA+ positively selected. The receptors originated from a man between 18 and 35 years old in good health. Some clones in this sample may be carry-over from other donors' samples.

The genes are TRBV30 and TRBJ2-3, with TRBD2 matching over 11 bases. The CDR3 has 17 amino acids. V dropped 4 bases and J dropped 2; count of bases not matched to a gene: 11. The germline V gene has CDR1 GTSNPN and CDR2 SVGIG (reference sequence). CDR3 DNA sequence: TGTGCCTGGACTCGATCGAGGACTAGCGGGCTCACAGATACGCAGTATTTT. Translated: CAWTRSRTSGLTDTQYF.

The V call is TRBV7-2, the J call TRBJ2-3, with 7 bases aligning to TRBD1. V lost 4 bases to trimming and J lost 0 bases; unmatched junction nucleotides: 13. CDR3 length: 18 residues. Germline V lookup: CDR1 SGHTA, CDR2 FQGNSA. The CDR3 spells CASSSYAPGQRSTDTQYF. In DNA, the CDR3 is TGTGCCAGCAGCTCATACGCGCCGGGACAGAGAAGCACAGATACGCAGTATTTT.

V usage is TRBV2 and J usage is TRBJ1-2; perhaps TRBD1 as D (5 bases). Germline CDR1 and CDR2: SNHLY and FYNNEI. The CDR3 spans 13 residues. Trimming cost V 5 bases and J 5 bases, with 12 bases left between them. The CDR3: CASSPGTQYGYTF. As DNA, the CDR3 is TGTGCCAGCAGTCCCGGGACTCAATATGGCTACACCTTC. The variable domain in full, with the rest retrieved from reference TRBV2 and TRBJ1-2, is EPEVTQTPSHQVTQMGQEVILRCVPISNHLYFYWYRQILGQKVEFLVSFYNNEISEKSEIFDDQFSVERPDGSNFTLKIRSTKLEDSAMYFCASSPGTQYGYTFGSGTRLTVV.

The chain recombines TRBV7-2 with TRBJ1-2; D is undetermined. From germline, CDR1 is SGHTA and CDR2 FQGNSA. V was shortened by 0 bases and J by 4 bases, with 9 bases between the two germline ends. The length of the CDR3 is 14 residues. The chain's CDR3 is CASSLAGVVYGYTF. CDR3 in DNA: TGTGCCAGCAGCTTAGCCGGGGTTGTCTATGGCTACACCTTC. Full variable domain (rest looked up from reference TRBV7-2 and TRBJ1-2): GAGVSQSPSNKVTEKGKDVELRCDPISGHTALYWYRQSLGQGLEFLIYFQGNSAPDKSGLPSDRFSAERTGGSVSTLTIQRTQQEDSAVYLCASSLAGVVYGYTFGSGTRLTVV.

The chain carries TRBV2 and TRBJ2-4; 10 bases are shared with TRBD1. Germline CDR1 is SNHLY and CDR2 is FYNNEI. This CDR3 has 14 residues. J was trimmed by 6 bases and V by 7 bases; bases with no gene match: 6. CDR3: CASTGTGVTNIQYF. The CDR3 nucleotides read TGTGCCAGCACCGGGACAGGGGTAACAAACATTCAGTACTTC.

The chain has TRBV9 and TRBJ1-2; TRBD1 matches 9 bases. CDR1 is SGDLS, CDR2 YYNGEE, per germline. The CDR3 extends over 14 amino acids. Germline trimming cut 0 bases from V and 8 bases from J; bases unmatched to any gene: 5. The CDR3 nucleotides read TGTGCCAGCAGCGTAGAACAGGGGGCGAGGGGCTACACCTTC. It specifies CASSVEQGARGYTF.

This chain links TRBV19 with TRBJ2-7, with TRBD1 matching over 8 bases. The CDR3 length is 15 residues. Germline CDR1 is LNHDA and CDR2 is SQIVND (reference sequence). Trimming at V came to 4 bases and at J to 3 bases, leaving 8 bases not matched to a gene. The CDR3 nucleotides read TGTGCCAGTAGTAACGGACAGGGTGGACTCTACGAGCAGTACTTC. Translated: CASSNGQGGLYEQYF.

A remark on this clone: The sample contains more than one DNA sequence encoding this CDR3. The genes are TRBV7-2 and TRBJ2-3; 8 bases are shared with TRBD2. CDR3 length: 14 amino acids. Per germline, CDR1 SGHTA and CDR2 FQGNSA. The trim removed 5 bases at V and 1 base at J, leaving 2 bases unmatched. The CDR3 sequence is CASSKAGGTDTQYF. DNA for the CDR3: TGTGCCAGCAGCAAAGCGGGGGGCACAGATACGCAGTATTTT.

The V gene is TRBV11-3, the J gene TRBJ2-7, with 9 bases matching TRBD2. CDR1 and CDR2 (germline): SGHNT, YENEEA. The V gene end was trimmed by 5 bases and the J gene end by 4 bases; junction bases not matched to a gene: 9. This CDR3 is 15 amino acids long. The CDR3 DNA reads TGTGCCAGCAGCCAGAGGGCTAGCGGGACGTACGAGCAGTACTTC. Translation gives CASSQRASGTYEQYF.

The gene calls are TRBV10-3 and TRBJ1-3, with D possibly TRBD1 on 6 matching bases. CDR3 size: 17 residues. CDR1 is ENHRY and CDR2 is SYGVKD in the germline V gene. Between the trimmed V and J ends, which lost 8 bases and 2 bases, there was a span of 22 bases. CDR3 nucleotide sequence: TGTGCCATCGGGCCAAACAGGGACCTCTCCCCTGGAAACACCATATATTTT. Translation: CAIGPNRDLSPGNTIYF.

In this sample, this clone turned up a few times. The gene calls are TRBV19 and TRBJ1-5, with D maybe TRBD1 (5 bases). The CDR3 loop spans 14 amino acids. CDR1 and CDR2 (germline): LNHDA, SQIVND (reference sequence). V lost 1 base and J lost 6, with 10 bases in between. In DNA form, the CDR3 reads TGTGCCAGTAGTATAGCAGGGTCTATTCAGCCCCAGCATTTT. Amino acid sequence: CASSIAGSIQPQHF.

The J gene is TRBJ1-2, the V gene TRBV6-5, with 9 bases matching TRBD1. The germline CDR1 and CDR2 sequences are MNHEY and SVGAGI. Unmatched junction bases numbered 9, after V lost 6 bases and J lost 7 bases. The CDR3 consists of 14 residues. The CDR3 protein is CASSLNRGQGGYTF. For the CDR3, the DNA is TGTGCCAGCAGCTTAAACAGGGGGCAGGGTGGCTACACCTTC.

Worth noting for this clone: The sample holds other DNA sequences that translate to the same CDR3. The CDR3 reads CASSSPGQGYYGYTF. The CDR3 DNA reads TGTGCCAGTAGTTCGCCGGGACAGGGATACTATGGCTACACCTTC. The chain links TRBV19 to TRBJ1-2; 9 positions agree with TRBD1. There are 15 residues in the CDR3. CDR1 LNHDA and CDR2 SQIVND come from the germline V gene (reference sequence). The ends lost 5 bases at V and 3 bases at J; junction bases unmatched: 7.

This chain links TRBV7-9 with TRBJ2-3, with 9 bases matching TRBD2. V gave up 3 bases and J gave up 2 bases; unmatched junction bases: 3. Germline CDR1 is SEHNR and CDR2 is FQNEAQ (reference sequence). CDR3 length: 15 residues. The CDR3: CASSFGLAITDTQYF. The CDR3 DNA follows: TGTGCCAGCAGCTTTGGACTAGCGATCACAGATACGCAGTATTTT.

J is TRBJ2-4 and V is TRBV6-5; D is perhaps TRBD2 (6 bases). The CDR3 is 15 amino acids. The germline V gene encodes CDR1 MNHEY and CDR2 SVGAGI. V shed 5 bases and J shed 7 bases, with 18 bases lying between them. This CDR3 reads CASSVGGGMRNIQYF. CDR3 bases: TGTGCCAGCAGTGTCGGGGGTGGCATGAGGAACATTCAGTACTTC.